Described below is a single TCR beta chain sequence and its context. These data come from a study of cytomegalovirus exposure and HLA in healthy donors. Use of 60 Vbeta and 13 Jbeta primers characterized the PCR. Profiled with immunoSEQ multiplex PCR; TCRdb holds only in-frame clones, not every one. The sample carries around 58,000 clones, more than 60% recorded once. Germline V gene lookup returns CDR1 SGHAT and CDR2 FQNNGV. This CDR3 is 17 amino acids long. The V and J ends lost 3 bases and 0 bases respectively, with 17 bases between them. This TCR came from a male donor in good health and CMV-seropositive. J is TRBJ1-1 and V is TRBV11-2; a weak D match, TRBD1 (5 bases). The specimen was PBMCs. The CDR3 sequence: CASSFYMQGGMNTEAFF. CDR3 DNA sequence: TGTGCCAGCAGCTTTTATATGCAGGGAGGCATGAACACTGAAGCTTTCTTT.